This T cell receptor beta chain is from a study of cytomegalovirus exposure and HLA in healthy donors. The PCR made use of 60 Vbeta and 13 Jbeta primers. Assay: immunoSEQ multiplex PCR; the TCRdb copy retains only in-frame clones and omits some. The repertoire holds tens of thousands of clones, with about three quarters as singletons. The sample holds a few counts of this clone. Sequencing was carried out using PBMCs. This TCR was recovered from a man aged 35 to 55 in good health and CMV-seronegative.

Written as DNA, the CDR3 is TGCGCCAGCAGTGACAATTCGGGAGTAACTGAAGCTTTCTTT. As protein: CASSDNSGVTEAFF. The genes are TRBV10-1 and TRBJ1-1; D unresolved. The V end lost 3 bases, the J end lost 5 bases, and 13 bases lay between the germline ends. This CDR3 is 14 amino acids long. CDR1 and CDR2 from the germline V gene are WNHNN and SYGVQD (reference sequence).